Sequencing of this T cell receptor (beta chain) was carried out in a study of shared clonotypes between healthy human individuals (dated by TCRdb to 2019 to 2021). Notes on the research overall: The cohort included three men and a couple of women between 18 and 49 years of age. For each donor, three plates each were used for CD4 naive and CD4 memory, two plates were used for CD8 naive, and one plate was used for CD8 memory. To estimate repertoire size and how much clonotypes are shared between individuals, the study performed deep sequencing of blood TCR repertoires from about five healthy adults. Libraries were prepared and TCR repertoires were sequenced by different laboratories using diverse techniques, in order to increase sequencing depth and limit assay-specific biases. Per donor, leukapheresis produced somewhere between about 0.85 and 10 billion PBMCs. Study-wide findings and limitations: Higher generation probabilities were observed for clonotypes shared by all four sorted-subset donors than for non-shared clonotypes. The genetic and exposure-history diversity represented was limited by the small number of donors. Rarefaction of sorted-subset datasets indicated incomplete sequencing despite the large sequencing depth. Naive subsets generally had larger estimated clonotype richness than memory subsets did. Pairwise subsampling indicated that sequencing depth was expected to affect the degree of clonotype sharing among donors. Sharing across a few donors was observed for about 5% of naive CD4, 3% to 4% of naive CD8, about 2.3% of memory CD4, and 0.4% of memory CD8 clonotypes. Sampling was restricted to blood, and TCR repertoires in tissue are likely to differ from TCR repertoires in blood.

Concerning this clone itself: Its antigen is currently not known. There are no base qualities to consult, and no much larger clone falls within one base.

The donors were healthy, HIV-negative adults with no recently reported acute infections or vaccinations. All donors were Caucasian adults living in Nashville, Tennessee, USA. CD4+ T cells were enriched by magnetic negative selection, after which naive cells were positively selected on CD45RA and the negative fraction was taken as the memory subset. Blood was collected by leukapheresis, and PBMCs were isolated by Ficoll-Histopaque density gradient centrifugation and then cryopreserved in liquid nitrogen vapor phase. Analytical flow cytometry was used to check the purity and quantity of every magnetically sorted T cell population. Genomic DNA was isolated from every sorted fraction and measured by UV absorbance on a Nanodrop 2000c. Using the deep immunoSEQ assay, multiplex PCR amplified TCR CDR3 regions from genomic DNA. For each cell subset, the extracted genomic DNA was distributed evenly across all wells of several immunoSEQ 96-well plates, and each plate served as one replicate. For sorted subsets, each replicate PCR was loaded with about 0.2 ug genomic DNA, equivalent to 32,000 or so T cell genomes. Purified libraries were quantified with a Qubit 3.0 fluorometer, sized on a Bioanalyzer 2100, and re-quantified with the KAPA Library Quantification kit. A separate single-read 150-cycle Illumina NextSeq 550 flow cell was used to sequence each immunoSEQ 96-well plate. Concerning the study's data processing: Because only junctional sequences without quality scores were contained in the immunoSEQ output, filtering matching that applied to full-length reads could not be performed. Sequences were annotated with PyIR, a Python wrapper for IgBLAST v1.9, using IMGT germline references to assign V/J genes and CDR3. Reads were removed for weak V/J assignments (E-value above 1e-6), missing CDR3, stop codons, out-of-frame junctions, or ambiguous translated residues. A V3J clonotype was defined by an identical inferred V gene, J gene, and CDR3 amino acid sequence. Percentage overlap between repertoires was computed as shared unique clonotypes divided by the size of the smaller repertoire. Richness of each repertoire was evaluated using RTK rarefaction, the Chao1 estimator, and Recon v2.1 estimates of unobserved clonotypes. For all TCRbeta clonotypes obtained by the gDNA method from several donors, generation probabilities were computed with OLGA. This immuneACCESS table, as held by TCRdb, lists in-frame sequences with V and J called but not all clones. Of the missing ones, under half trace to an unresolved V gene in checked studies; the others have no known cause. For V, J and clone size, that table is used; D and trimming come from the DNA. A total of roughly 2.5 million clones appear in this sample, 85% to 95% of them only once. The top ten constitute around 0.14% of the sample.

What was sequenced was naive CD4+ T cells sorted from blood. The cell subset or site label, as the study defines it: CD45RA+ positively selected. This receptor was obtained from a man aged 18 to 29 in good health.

The base sequence is TGTGCCAGCAGCTTCTGGACAGGTAGTAACTATGGCTACACCTTC. Its protein reads: CASSFWTGSNYGYTF. Recombination linked TRBV7-9 to TRBJ1-2, and 7 junction bases match TRBD1. From its cysteine to its phenylalanine, the CDR3 spans 15 amino acids. Only the CDR3 region is kept as DNA, spanning 45 bases read in frame from base 1. In the germline V gene (reference sequence), CDR1 corresponds to SEHNR and CDR2 to FQNEAQ. From V the trimming removes 3 bases and from J it removes 1 base, while the gene matches leave 5 bases of the junction unaccounted for.